A selection of T cell receptor beta chains follows, all from one sample in a study of cytomegalovirus exposure and HLA in healthy donors. The method was immunoSEQ multiplex PCR; TCRdb's version includes in-frame clones alone and lacks a portion of them. The sample gives a few hundred thousand clones, nearly 95% of which show up once; approximately 1.5% is in the top ten. The specimen sequenced was PBMCs. These receptors were taken from a girl aged 2 to 9 in good health and CMV-seronegative. Both conserved end residues are part of each CDR3. Each record gives: D gene, J gene, clone size, V gene, CDR3 protein, CDR3 DNA. A D gene is named only where the DNA matches it firmly. The size entry is marked missing in some rows and otherwise reads once, few, many or a size class.

NA TRBJ1-5 NA TRBV7-8 CASSLWGDVSNQPQHF TGTGCCAGCAGCTTATGGGGGGATGTTAGCAATCAGCCCCAGCATTTT
TRBD1 TRBJ1-4 NA TRBV6-5 CASSYGQGAGKLFF TGTGCCAGCAGTTACGGTCAGGGGGCGGGAAAACTGTTTTTT
TRBD1 TRBJ1-2 NA TRBV11-2 CASSISGTGGLYGYTF TGTGCCAGCAGCATCTCCGGGACAGGGGGCCTCTATGGCTACACCTTC
NA TRBJ2-3 NA TRBV6-5 CASSAVAGYWDTQYF TGTGCCAGCAGTGCTGTGGCAGGGTACTGGGATACGCAGTATTTT
NA TRBJ1-3 NA TRBV14 CASSPGQKSGNTIYF TGTGCCAGCAGCCCTGGACAGAAATCTGGAAACACCATATATTTT
TRBD1 TRBJ1-1 NA TRBV7-2 CASSSPGQVFEAFF TGTGCCAGCAGCTCGCCGGGACAGGTATTTGAAGCTTTCTTT
TRBD1 TRBJ1-3 NA TRBV5-1 CASSLGTGSESGNTIYF TGCGCCAGCAGCTTGGGGACAGGGTCCGAGTCTGGAAACACCATATATTTT
NA TRBJ2-7 once TRBV27 CASSLAAGTYEQYF TGTGCCAGCAGTTTAGCGGCCGGAACCTACGAGCAGTACTTC
NA TRBJ1-2 NA TRBV29-1 CSVVLDSQSYGYTF TGCAGCGTTGTTTTGGACAGTCAAAGCTATGGCTACACCTTC
NA TRBJ2-3 NA TRBV4-1 CASSLKTGLQATDF TGCGCCAGCAGTCTAAAGACGGGACTCCAAGCGACGGATTTT
TRBD1 TRBJ1-4 NA TRBV5-4 CASSLTGGAFSNEKLFF TGTGCCAGCAGCTTGACAGGGGGCGCGTTCTCTAATGAAAAACTGTTTTTT
TRBD1 TRBJ2-7 once TRBV28 CASNTPGQGVLEQYF TGTGCCAGCAATACCCCGGGACAGGGGGTGCTCGAGCAGTACTTC
NA TRBJ1-2 NA TRBV4-2 CASSQDGRGNYGYTF TGTGCCAGCAGCCAAGATGGCAGGGGTAACTATGGCTACACCTTC
NA TRBJ1-4 once TRBV7-9 CASSSRRGTSGTNEKLFF TGTGCCAGCAGCTCACGCCGAGGGACATCGGGAACTAATGAAAAACTGTTTTTT
TRBD1 TRBJ1-5 NA TRBV19 CAGRDRGYQPQHF TGTGCCGGCCGGGACAGAGGCTATCAGCCCCAGCATTTT
TRBD1 TRBJ2-7 NA TRBV29-1 CSVGTGIDYEQYF TGCAGCGTGGGGACAGGGATAGACTACGAGCAGTACTTC
TRBD1 TRBJ2-1 NA TRBV4-1 CASSQDGTGEDEQFF TGCGCCAGCAGCCAAGATGGGACAGGGGAGGATGAGCAGTTCTTC
TRBD1 TRBJ1-3 NA TRBV7-9 CASIVTGGDSGNTIYF TGTGCCAGCATCGTAACAGGGGGGGACTCTGGAAACACCATATATTTT
TRBD1 TRBJ2-2 NA TRBV28 CASSPSGQGSNTGELFF TGTGCCAGCAGTCCGTCCGGACAGGGATCGAACACCGGGGAGCTGTTTTTT
NA TRBJ1-1 once TRBV9 CASSVEPESEAFF TGTGCCAGCAGCGTAGAACCGGAGAGTGAAGCTTTCTTT
NA TRBJ1-4 NA TRBV9 CASSPRTETATNEKLFF TGTGCCAGCAGTCCGCGGACAGAAACTGCAACTAATGAAAAACTGTTTTTT
TRBD2 TRBJ2-1 NA TRBV19 CASSPSGTYNEQFF TGTGCCAGTAGTCCGAGCGGGACGTACAATGAGCAGTTCTTC
TRBD2 TRBJ2-5 NA TRBV7-9 CASLAGGNQETQYF TGTGCCAGCCTCGCGGGGGGAAACCAAGAGACCCAGTACTTC
NA TRBJ1-1 once TRBV29-1 CSVEVAGDTEAFF TGCAGCGTTGAAGTGGCAGGGGACACTGAAGCTTTCTTT